Sequencing of this TCR beta chain was carried out in a study of cytomegalovirus exposure and HLA in healthy donors. The CDR3 is 13 residues long. Per the germline V gene, CDR1 is SGHDT and CDR2 is YYEEEE. Trimming removed 3 bases from V and 4 bases from J, with 8 bases in between. PCR employed 60 Vbeta and 13 Jbeta primers. The assay was immunoSEQ multiplex PCR, and TCRdb's table has in-frame clones only and misses some. The table lists fewer than 200,000 clones, around three quarters of them singletons, with more than 3% in the top ten. Material for sequencing was PBMCs. The TCR sequence derives from a man aged 30 to 39 in good health and CMV-seropositive. The rearrangement links TRBV5-6 to TRBJ2-1; possible D gene TRBD2, 5 bases. In DNA form, the CDR3 reads TGTGCCAGCAGCTCCGGGGAATACAATGAGCAGTTCTTC. This encodes CASSSGEYNEQFF. Based on the CDR3 plus reference TRBV5-6 and TRBJ2-1, the full variable domain is DAGVTQSPTHLIKTRGQQVTLRCSPKSGHDTVSWYQQALGQGPQFIFQYYEEEERQRGNFPDRFSGHQFPNYSSELNVNALLLGDSALYLCASSSGEYNEQFFGPGTRLTVL.